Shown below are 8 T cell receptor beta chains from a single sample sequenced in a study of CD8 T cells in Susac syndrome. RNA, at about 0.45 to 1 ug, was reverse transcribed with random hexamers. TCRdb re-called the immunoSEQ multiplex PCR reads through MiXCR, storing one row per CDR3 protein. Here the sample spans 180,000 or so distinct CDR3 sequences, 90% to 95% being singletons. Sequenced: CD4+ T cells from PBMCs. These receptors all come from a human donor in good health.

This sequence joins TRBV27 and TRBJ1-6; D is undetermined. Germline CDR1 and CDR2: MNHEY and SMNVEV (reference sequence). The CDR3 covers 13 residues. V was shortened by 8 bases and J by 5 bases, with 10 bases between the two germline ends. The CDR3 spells CASGLRDNSPLHF. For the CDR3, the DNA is TGTGCCAGCGGCCTTCGGGATAATTCACCCCTCCACTTT.

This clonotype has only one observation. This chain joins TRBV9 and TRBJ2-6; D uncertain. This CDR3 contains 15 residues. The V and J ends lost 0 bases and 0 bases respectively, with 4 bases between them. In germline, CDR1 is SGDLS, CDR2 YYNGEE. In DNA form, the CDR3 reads TGTGCCAGCAGCGTAGATGACTCTGGGGCCAACGTCCTGACTTTC. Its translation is CASSVDDSGANVLTF.

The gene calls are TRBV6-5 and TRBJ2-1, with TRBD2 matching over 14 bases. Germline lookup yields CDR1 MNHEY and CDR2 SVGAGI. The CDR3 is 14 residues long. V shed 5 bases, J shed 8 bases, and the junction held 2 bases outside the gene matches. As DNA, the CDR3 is TGTGCCAGCAGTGGGACTAGCGGGGGCGATGAGCAGTTCTTC. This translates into CASSGTSGGDEQFF.

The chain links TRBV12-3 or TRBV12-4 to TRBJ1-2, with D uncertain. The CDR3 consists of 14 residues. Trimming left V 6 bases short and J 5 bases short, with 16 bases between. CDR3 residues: CASSQQSTQYGYTF. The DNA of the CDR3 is TGTGCCAGCAGCCAACAGTCCACCCAATATGGCTACACCTTC.

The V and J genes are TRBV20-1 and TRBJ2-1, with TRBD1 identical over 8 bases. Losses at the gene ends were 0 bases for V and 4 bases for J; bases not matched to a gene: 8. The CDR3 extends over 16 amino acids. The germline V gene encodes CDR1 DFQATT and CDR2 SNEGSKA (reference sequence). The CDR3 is CSARDPRDRSYNEQFF. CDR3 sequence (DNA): TGCAGTGCTAGAGATCCCCGGGACAGGAGTTACAATGAGCAGTTCTTC.

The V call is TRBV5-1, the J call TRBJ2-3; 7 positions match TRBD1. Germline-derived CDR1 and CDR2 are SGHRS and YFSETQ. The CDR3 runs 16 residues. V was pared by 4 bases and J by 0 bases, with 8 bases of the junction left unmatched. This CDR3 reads CASSTRQGGSTDTQYF. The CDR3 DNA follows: TGCGCCAGCAGCACCCGACAGGGCGGGAGCACAGATACGCAGTATTTT.

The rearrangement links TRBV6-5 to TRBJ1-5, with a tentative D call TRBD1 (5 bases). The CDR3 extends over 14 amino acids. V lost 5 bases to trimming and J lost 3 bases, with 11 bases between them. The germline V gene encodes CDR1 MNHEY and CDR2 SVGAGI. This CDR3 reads CASSHRDYNQPQHF. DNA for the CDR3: TGTGCCAGCAGTCACCGGGACTACAATCAGCCCCAGCATTTT.

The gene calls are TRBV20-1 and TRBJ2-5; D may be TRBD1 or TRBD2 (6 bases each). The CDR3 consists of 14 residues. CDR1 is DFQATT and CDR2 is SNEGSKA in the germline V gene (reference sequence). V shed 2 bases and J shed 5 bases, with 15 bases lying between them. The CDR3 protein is CSARPGAGLETQYF. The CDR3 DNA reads TGCAGTGCTAGACCAGGGGCGGGGTTGGAGACCCAGTACTTC.